The clone carrying this T cell receptor (beta chain) was observed at least ten times. At one of its ends the junction is not consistent with the germline gene, which may arise from a read error. The time point was: newly diagnosed GD, antithyroid drugs for less than 3 months. The TCR library was made from RNA extracted from PBMCs. CDR1 is SEHNR, CDR2 FQNEAQ, per germline (reference sequence). This CDR3 spans 12 amino acids. This sample stems from a study of regulatory T cells in long-lasting Graves disease. To make TCR beta libraries, researchers used iRepertoire HTBI primers and Arm-PCR of CDR3 regions. Each CDR3 protein is one row after TCRdb ran MiXCR on the multiplex PCR reads. The table lists around 470,000 distinct CDR3 sequences, 14% of them singletons, with over 15% in the top ten. The same sample was also used in a study of T cells in Graves' hyperthyroidism and ophthalmopathy.

V and J are TRBV7-9 and TRBJ1-6, with D unclear. This material consisted of peripheral blood mononuclear cells (PBMCs), taken at new diagnosis, from a patient treated with antithyroid drugs. The clonotype comes from a woman in her forties or fifties with Graves disease. DNA of the CDR3: TGTGCCAGCGGCTTTGGGAATTCACCCCTCCACTTT. It specifies CASGFGNSPLHF.